This T cell receptor (beta chain) was sequenced for a study of shared clonotypes between healthy human individuals (dated by TCRdb to about 2020). About the investigation overall: A few men and a couple of women, aged 18 to 49 years, made up the cohort. Different laboratories and diverse techniques were used to prepare libraries and sequence TCR repertoires, to increase sequencing depth and limit assay-specific biases. To estimate repertoire size and how much clonotype sharing occurs between individuals, the study deeply sequenced the blood TCR repertoires of about 5 healthy adults. Leukapheresis yielded between about 0.9 and 9 billion PBMCs per donor. For each donor, three plates each were used for CD4 naive and CD4 memory, two plates were used for CD8 naive, and one plate was used for CD8 memory. The study at large found these results: The small number of donors limited the genetic and exposure-history diversity represented. Estimated clonotype richness was generally larger for naive than for memory subsets. Sampling was restricted to blood, and TCR repertoires in tissues likely differ from the TCR repertoires found in blood. Even with the large sequencing depth, rarefaction of the sorted-subset datasets indicated that sequencing was incomplete. Across four donors, roughly 5% of naive CD4, approximately 4% of naive CD8, roughly 2.3% of memory CD4, and roughly 0.4% of memory CD8 clonotypes were shared. Higher generation probabilities were observed for clonotypes shared by all four sorted-subset donors than for non-shared clonotypes. Based on pairwise subsampling, the degree of clonotype sharing among donors was expected to be affected by sequencing depth.

Using the deep immunoSEQ assay, multiplex PCR amplified TCR CDR3 regions from genomic DNA. Genomic DNA extracted from each cell subset was distributed evenly over all wells of several immunoSEQ 96-well plates, and each plate served as one replicate. For sorted subsets, each replicate PCR was loaded with 150 to 250 ng genomic DNA, equivalent to 30,000 or so T cell genomes. Purified libraries were quantified with a Qubit 3.0 fluorometer, sized on a Bioanalyzer 2100, and re-quantified with the KAPA Library Quantification kit. Every immunoSEQ 96-well plate was sequenced on a dedicated single-read 150-cycle Illumina NextSeq 550 flow cell. Processing in the source paper ran as follows. The immunoSEQ output contained only junctional sequences without quality scores, so filtering could not match that applied to full-length reads. Sequences were annotated with PyIR, a Python wrapper for IgBLAST v1.9, using IMGT germline references to assign V/J genes and CDR3. Reads with weak V/J assignments (E-value above 1e-6), missing CDR3, stop codons, out-of-frame junctions, or ambiguous translated residues were removed. V3J clonotypes were defined as sequences sharing the same inferred V gene, J gene, and CDR3 amino acid sequence. The percentage overlap between two repertoires was calculated by dividing the number of shared unique clonotypes by the size of the smaller repertoire. RTK rarefaction, the Chao1 estimator, and Recon v2.1 estimates of unobserved clonotypes were used to assess repertoire richness. For all TCRbeta clonotypes obtained by the gDNA method from four donors, generation probabilities were computed with OLGA. The clones in this table, taken by TCRdb from immuneACCESS, are in-frame only. Not every clone is retained; where verified, under half of the shortfall comes from an unresolved V gene, and the cause of the rest is unknown. D and trimming were read from the DNA, whereas the V and J calls and clone size are those reported in that table. The sample table holds around 640,000 clones, of which approximately 96% were seen once. The ten most abundant clones make up about 0.11% of the sample.

The CDR3 covers 13 residues, taking in both the cysteine and the phenylalanine. Of the read, only the CDR3 DNA is kept; its 39 bases are in frame from base 1. Relative to germline, V is 7 bases shorter and J is 7 bases shorter, with 19 bases between their ends. Per the germline V gene (reference sequence), GTSNPN is the CDR1 and SVGIG is the CDR2. CD8 naive samples consisted of CD45RO-negative cells that were positively selected for CCR7, yielding a CD45RA+CCR7+ population without TemRA cells. The donors were healthy, HIV-negative adults who had no recently reported acute infections or vaccinations. Every donor was a Caucasian adult residing in Nashville, Tennessee, USA. Blood was collected by leukapheresis, and PBMCs were isolated by Ficoll-Histopaque density gradient centrifugation and then cryopreserved in liquid nitrogen vapor phase. Analytical flow cytometry was used to check the purity and quantity of every magnetically sorted T cell population. Genomic DNA was isolated from every sorted fraction and measured by UV absorbance on a Nanodrop 2000c.

A note on this clone: What antigen it recognizes has not been identified. One base away there is no much larger clone; base qualities are not given.

This TCR derives from a woman in her twenties or thirties in good health. The sequence is built from TRBV30 and TRBJ1-1; tentative D gene TRBD1, with 6 bases matching. Sequenced sample: naive CD8+ T cells sorted from blood. The sample's cell subset or site label, decoded: CD45RA+CCR7+. The CDR3 reads CAFTGGLEIEAFF. The nucleotide sequence is TGTGCCTTCACGGGGGGCTTGGAGATTGAAGCTTTCTTT. Reference TRBV30 and TRBJ1-1 genes cover what lies past the CDR3, so the full variable domain is SQTIHQWPATLVQPVGSPLSLECTVEGTSNPNLYWYRQAAGRGLQLLFYSVGIGQISSEVPQNLSASRPQDRQFILSSKKLLLSDSGFYLCAFTGGLEIEAFFGQGTRLTVV.